This T cell receptor (beta chain) was profiled in a study of T cells after yellow fever vaccination. On the study more broadly: Low-cell-number fractions were prepared with SMART-Seq v4 Ultra Low Input.

This clonotype came up a few times. What it binds is not known. 5'RACE template switching produced TCR cDNA carrying a universal primer site and UMIs. TCRdb reprocessed the 5' RACE reads with MiXCR, giving one entry per CDR3 protein. The sample consists of over 100,000 distinct CDR3 sequences, 8.4% of them appearing once. CDR3 length: 15 amino acids. The V gene's germline CDR1 is LNHDA and CDR2 SQIVND (reference sequence). Trimming took 6 bases from V and 0 from J, leaving 12 bases between them. Study-level results: Repertoires sorted by FACS could include abundant clonotypes that are contaminants from the bulk population. There was a small share of clonotypes that showed up in both the CD4 and CD8 compartments.

The sample was CD8+ T cells sorted from PBMCs, taken 45 days after the yellow fever booster vaccination. V usage is TRBV19 and J usage is TRBJ2-1; possibly TRBD2 for D (5 bases). The receptor's source is a man aged 30 to 39 who received the YFV17D yellow fever vaccine. In DNA form, the CDR3 reads TGTGCCAGTAGGCCGGGGTTTAGCTCCTACAATGAGCAGTTCTTC. Residues: CASRPGFSSYNEQFF.